The clone carrying this TCR beta chain was seen more than once but under ten times. This sample is part of a study of blood T cell repertoires in COVID-19. Study summary: Sample material is recorded as cDNA or gDNA derived from T cells, B-cell-depleted T cells, or PBMCs.

CDR3 length: 16 amino acids. Trimming cost V 2 bases and J 4 bases; bases outside gene matches: 5. CDR1 is SGHTA and CDR2 is FQGNSA in the germline V gene. Study processing details: By means of reference gene primer amplification, nucleated cell counts were estimated. Sequencing used immunoSEQ multiplex PCR; TCRdb keeps in-frame clones, though not all of them. D and trimming were read from the DNA, whereas the V and J calls and clone size are those reported in that table. The repertoire holds 140,000 to 150,000 clones, with approximately 90% as singletons. The chain couples TRBV7-2 to TRBJ2-1; 10 nucleotides match TRBD2. Sequencing input: peripheral blood. The sequence derives from a man aged 55 to 70 with active or convalescent COVID-19. The CDR3 nucleotides are TGTGCCAGCAGCTTAAACCTACTAGCGGGGTACAATGAGCAGTTCTTC. Protein: CASSLNLLAGYNEQFF.